Below, one TCR beta chain is given with its context. Its antigen remains unidentified. The data were obtained in a study of beta chain features in type 1 diabetes. The study's findings and limits: Shorter TCRB CDR3s, moderately but significantly so, were found in Type 1 diabetes patients in all four CD4+ subsets. For TCRB rearrangement, an influence of HLA type remained unresolved here.

Reverse transcription of all isolated RNA meant that expressed TCRB transcripts were sequenced. Sequencing was performed with immunoSEQ multiplex PCR; in TCRdb, only in-frame clones are kept and a portion is missing. The sample has almost 350,000 clones; around 9.7% are singletons. Trimming cost V 6 bases and J 4 bases, with 18 bases left between them. The CDR3 is made up of 15 amino acids. Germline V gene data show CDR1 as SNHLY and CDR2 as FYNNEI. The source material was central memory CD4+ T cells from blood. The chain has TRBV2 and TRBJ1-1; no firm D call. The clonotype originates from a man younger than 40 with type 1 diabetes. The CDR3 DNA is TGTGCCAGCAGGGGATCTTGGGTCGGAGGCACTGAAGCTTTCTTT. Amino acid sequence: CASRGSWVGGTEAFF.